These 30 T cell receptor beta chains came from one sample sequenced in a study of early T cells in non-severe SARS-CoV-2 infection. MiXCR was run by TCRdb on the 5' RACE reads, yielding one entry per CDR3 protein. The sample lists roughly 70,000 distinct CDR3 sequences, around 12% occurring once. The sample taken for sequencing was whole blood. These receptors were obtained from an adult who was a healthcare worker with PCR-confirmed SARS-CoV-2 infection or an uninfected control (not recorded which).

This clonotype has a count of ten or more. The chain links TRBV11-2 to TRBJ2-7; D is uncertain. Trimming removed 0 bases at V and 4 bases at J, with 7 bases between. The germline gives CDR1 SGHAT, CDR2 FQNNGV. The CDR3 contains 13 residues. This CDR3 reads CASSLDPVYEQYF. The CDR3, as DNA: TGTGCCAGCAGCTTAGATCCGGTTTACGAGCAGTACTTC.

At least ten counts were recorded for this clonotype. The chain joins TRBV12-3 or TRBV12-4 to TRBJ1-1; D unresolved. There are 11 residues in the CDR3. With 0 bases removed from V and 4 bases from J, the gap between germline ends came to 0 bases. The CDR3 sequence is CASSLATEAFF. The CDR3 coding sequence is TGTGCCAGCAGTTTAGCCACTGAAGCTTTCTTT.

With regard to this clonotype: The junction departs from germline at one end; a sequencing error may be responsible. The chain couples TRBV27 to TRBJ2-6, with D maybe TRBD1 (5 bases). There are 13 residues in the CDR3. CDR1 and CDR2 (germline): MNHEY, SMNVEV (reference sequence). Written as DNA, the CDR3 is TGTGCCAGCACCCAAGCTGGGGCCAACATCCTGACTTTC. It is translated as CASTQAGANILTF.

The V call is TRBV29-1, the J call TRBJ1-2; D remains ambiguous. This CDR3 region has 14 residues. CDR1 SQVTM and CDR2 ANQGSEA come from the germline V gene. Trimming removed 1 base from V and 0 bases from J, with 9 bases in between. CDR3 coding DNA: TGCAGCGTTGAAGGTGTCCGTCCTAACTATGGCTACACCTTC. Translating gives CSVEGVRPNYGYTF. Complete variable domain (other parts from reference TRBV29-1 and TRBJ1-2): SAVISQKPSRDICQRGTSLTIQCQVDSQVTMMFWYRQQPGQSLTLIATANQGSEATYESGFVIDKFPISRPNLTFSTLTVSNMSPEDSSIYLCSVEGVRPNYGYTFGSGTRLTVV.

There are many counts of this clonotype. V and J are TRBV6-5 and TRBJ1-5; D is possibly TRBD1 (6 bases). Germline V CDR1 and CDR2: MNHEY, SVGAGI. This CDR3 has 17 amino acids. V was clipped by 5 bases and J by 4 bases, with 21 bases between them. CDR3 sequence (DNA): TGTGCCAGCAGTGCATTCGAGGGGCAGGGGATTAATCAGCCCCAGCATTTT. This encodes CASSAFEGQGINQPQHF.

This clonotype was recorded many times. This CDR3 is CASSPIGSRTSTDTQYF. In nucleotides, the CDR3 is TGTGCCAGCAGCCCGATCGGGTCGAGGACTAGCACAGATACGCAGTATTTT. V is TRBV11-2 and J is TRBJ2-3; TRBD2 is a possible D gene (5 bases). Germline-derived CDR1 and CDR2 are SGHAT and FQNNGV. V was cut by 5 bases and J by 0 bases, with 18 bases left in between. The CDR3 sequence is 17 residues long.

A remark on this clonotype: Sequence at one end of the junction differs from germline and may be a read error. The chain is built from TRBV20-1 and TRBJ2-1; D not resolved. The CDR3 has 13 residues. Germline assignment: CDR1 DFQATT and CDR2 SNEGSKA (reference sequence). CDR3 coding DNA: TGCAGTGCTAGAGATCCCTCCCACAATGAGCAGTTCTTC. Residues: CSARDPSHNEQFF.

The chain is built from TRBV7-9 and TRBJ2-1, with 8 bases fitting TRBD1. CDR1 is SEHNR, CDR2 FQNEAQ, per germline (reference sequence). J lost 5 bases, V lost 1 base, and 4 bases had no gene match. The CDR3 loop spans 15 amino acids. In DNA, the CDR3 is TGTGCCAGCAGCTTAGGGACAGGGATGGACAATGAGCAGTTCTTC. Amino acids: CASSLGTGMDNEQFF.

V gene TRBV10-3 combines with J gene TRBJ1-2; 7 nucleotides align to TRBD1. The germline V gene encodes CDR1 ENHRY and CDR2 SYGVKD. The V and J ends lost 6 bases and 4 bases, in that order; junction bases with no gene match: 2. The CDR3 extends over 12 amino acids. The CDR3 nucleotides are TGTGCCATCAGACAGGGGATCTATGGCTACACCTTC. Amino acids: CAIRQGIYGYTF.

This clonotype has ten or more counts. The rearrangement links TRBV6-6 to TRBJ1-1; D is uncertain. With 2 bases removed from V and 8 bases from J, the gap between germline ends came to 12 bases. Germline CDR1 reads MNHNY; CDR2 reads SVGAGI (reference sequence). CDR3 length: 13 amino acids. Here the CDR3 DNA reads TGTGCCAGCAGTTACACGGCCGTGGGCGAAGCTTTCTTT. It translates to CASSYTAVGEAFF.

This clonotype was observed at least ten times. The chain employs TRBV19 and TRBJ2-3; D unclear. This CDR3 comprises 15 residues. The V end lost 3 bases, the J end lost 3 bases, and 13 bases lay between the germline ends. The germline V gene encodes CDR1 LNHDA and CDR2 SQIVND (reference sequence). CDR3 sequence reads: CASSIRLKKTDTQYF. The CDR3 nucleotides read TGTGCCAGTAGTATTCGGCTAAAAAAGACAGATACGCAGTATTTT.

This clonotype was seen repeatedly, ten times or more. The chain has TRBV20-1 and TRBJ2-7; D not certain. This CDR3 spans 11 amino acids. Per germline, CDR1 DFQATT and CDR2 SNEGSKA (reference sequence). Trimming left V 2 bases short and J 1 base short, with 3 bases between. The CDR3 spells CSARLSYEQYF. The CDR3 region has the DNA TGCAGTGCTAGACTATCCTACGAGCAGTACTTC.

This clonotype was counted a single time. The V call is TRBV6-2 or TRBV6-3, the J call TRBJ1-1; 9 bases are a match to TRBD1. The CDR3 has 15 amino acids. Germline CDR1 and CDR2: MNHEY and SVGEGT. V was clipped by 5 bases and J by 3 bases; unmatched bases: 7. CDR3 DNA sequence: TGTGCCAGCAGTCGTGCCGGGACAGGGTACACTGAAGCTTTCTTT. Translation gives CASSRAGTGYTEAFF.

This clonotype was seen a few times. V usage is TRBV29-1 and J usage is TRBJ2-7, with D possibly TRBD2 on 6 matching bases. CDR1 is SQVTM, CDR2 ANQGSEA, per germline. Trimming took 8 bases from V and 1 from J, leaving 18 bases between them. This CDR3 has 14 residues. As DNA, the CDR3 is TGCAGCTATACCCCGGACGGGAGTTCCTACGAGCAGTACTTC. Its translation: CSYTPDGSSYEQYF.

V and J are TRBV20-1 and TRBJ2-1; possible D gene TRBD2, 5 bases. Between the trimmed V and J ends, which lost 2 bases and 3 bases, there was a span of 8 bases. Germline CDR1 and CDR2: DFQATT and SNEGSKA (reference sequence). The CDR3 sequence is 13 residues long. As DNA, the CDR3 is TGCAGTGCTAGAATTGCGGGCTACAATGAGCAGTTCTTC. Its translation: CSARIAGYNEQFF.

This clonotype was found many times. This sequence joins TRBV20-1 and TRBJ2-7, with no clear D. The V and J ends lost 6 bases and 1 base respectively, with 19 bases between them. This CDR3 is built from 15 residues. CDR1 is DFQATT and CDR2 is SNEGSKA in the germline V gene (reference sequence). The CDR3 loop reads CSAPHGRVASYEQYF. The CDR3 nucleotides read TGCAGTGCCCCCCACGGCCGGGTGGCGTCCTACGAGCAGTACTTC.

This clonotype came up many times. The V gene is TRBV12-5, the J gene TRBJ2-2, with 7 bases fitting TRBD2. V trimming: 4 bases; J trimming: 4 bases; junction bases outside the gene matches: 6. CDR3 length: 15 amino acids. Germline V gene lookup returns CDR1 LGHNT and CDR2 FRNRAP. The CDR3: CASGSGRESTGELFF. In DNA form, the CDR3 reads TGTGCTAGTGGTTCCGGGCGGGAGTCCACCGGGGAGCTGTTTTTT.

This chain links TRBV6-2 or TRBV6-3 with TRBJ2-7; D gene ambiguous. This CDR3 has 11 amino acids. V was cut by 0 bases and J by 10 bases, with 7 bases left in between. Germline V gene sequence: CDR1 MNHEY, CDR2 SVGEGT. DNA of the CDR3: TGTGCCAGCAGTTACTCCCGGTCACAGTACTTC. Its translation: CASSYSRSQYF.

This clonotype has ten or more counts. This sequence joins TRBV7-2 and TRBJ2-3, with a weak D call TRBD1 (5 bases). V dropped 5 bases and J dropped 3 bases, with 9 bases sitting between them. The CDR3 extends over 13 amino acids. The germline gives CDR1 SGHTA, CDR2 FQGNSA. The CDR3: CASSQGGTDTQYF. As DNA, the CDR3 is TGTGCCAGCAGCCAGGGTGGTACAGATACGCAGTATTTT.

This clonotype was observed many times. The chain links TRBV7-8 to TRBJ2-5, with D unresolved. V lost 5 bases and J 1 base, leaving 11 bases between the germline ends. CDR3 size: 14 residues. Germline V gene lookup returns CDR1 SGHVS and CDR2 FQNEAQ. CDR3 coding DNA: TGTGCCAGCAGCCCCCTCCGTACCCAAGAGACCCAGTACTTC. Translation: CASSPLRTQETQYF.

This clonotype was seen at least ten times. J is TRBJ2-7 and V is TRBV11-2; D might be TRBD1 (6 bases). With 4 bases removed from V and 3 bases from J, the gap between germline ends came to 10 bases. Germline values: CDR1 SGHAT, CDR2 FQNNGV. The CDR3 has 13 residues. Written as DNA, the CDR3 is TGTGCCAGCAGCTCAGGGGTGGTCTACGAGCAGTACTTC. This codes for CASSSGVVYEQYF.

The table lists this clonotype with many counts. The chain employs TRBV11-2 and TRBJ1-6; maybe TRBD1 (5 bases). The CDR3 is made up of 16 amino acids. Germline loops: CDR1 SGHAT, CDR2 FQNNGV. The V end was cut by 7 bases, the J end by 0 bases, with 13 bases between. CDR3 DNA: TGTGCCAGCACCATGACCGGGGGCTCCTATAATTCACCCCTCCACTTT. Translated: CASTMTGGSYNSPLHF.

This clonotype was seen a few times. V gene TRBV6-2 or TRBV6-3 combines with J gene TRBJ2-2; D call uncertain. The germline V and J ends were trimmed by 6 bases and 6 bases, with 11 bases remaining between them. The CDR3 sequence is 13 residues long. The germline CDR1 and CDR2 sequences are MNHEY and SVGEGT. The CDR3 DNA sequence: TGTGCCAGCAGGGCCTGGTGGCCCGGGGAGCTGTTTTTT. Amino acids: CASRAWWPGELFF.

This clonotype occurred many times. V gene TRBV6-5 combines with J gene TRBJ1-5; D not resolved. The CDR3 is made up of 14 amino acids. CDR1 is MNHEY, CDR2 SVGAGI, per germline. Between the trimmed V and J ends, which lost 6 bases and 2 bases, there was a span of 11 bases. Here the CDR3 DNA reads TGTGCCAGCAGGCGCAAGGGAGGCAATCAGCCCCAGCATTTT. It codes for CASRRKGGNQPQHF.

The V gene is TRBV2, the J gene TRBJ2-7, with a tentative D call TRBD2 (5 bases). V gave up 10 bases and J gave up 6 bases, with 13 bases separating them. The CDR3 consists of 11 residues. Per germline, CDR1 SNHLY and CDR2 FYNNEI. The CDR3: CATGKAGEQYF. CDR3 in DNA: TGTGCCACCGGGAAGGCGGGCGAGCAGTACTTC.

This clonotype was seen repeatedly, ten times or more. V and J are TRBV2 and TRBJ2-5; D may be TRBD2 (5 bases). Germline V gives CDR1 SNHLY, CDR2 FYNNEI. This CDR3 spans 13 amino acids. Trimming left V 4 bases short and J 4 bases short, with 10 bases between. The CDR3 protein is CASSGGIGETQYF. The CDR3 DNA reads TGTGCCAGCAGTGGAGGGATAGGAGAGACCCAGTACTTC.

This clonotype occurred many times. The genes are TRBV12-5 and TRBJ2-7; D may be TRBD1 or TRBD2 (5 bases each). V lost 9 bases to trimming and J lost 0 bases, with 12 bases between them. CDR3 length: 13 residues. Germline CDR1 is LGHNT and CDR2 is FRNRAP. The DNA of the CDR3 is TGTGCTAGCCAGAGGGGCATCTCCTACGAGCAGTACTTC. Translation: CASQRGISYEQYF.

The chain couples TRBV28 to TRBJ1-2; D unclear. V was trimmed by 4 bases and J by 3 bases, leaving 9 bases between them. CDR1 is MDHEN, CDR2 SYDVKM, per germline. CDR3 length equals 13 residues. The CDR3 loop is CASSSRSYYGYTF. For the CDR3, the DNA is TGTGCCAGCAGTTCCCGAAGTTACTATGGCTACACCTTC.

This clonotype was seen repeatedly, ten times or more. J is TRBJ2-1 and V is TRBV18, with unresolved D. CDR1 is KGHSH and CDR2 is LQKENI in the germline V gene. Trimming removed 0 bases at V and 7 bases at J, with 13 bases between. This CDR3 is built from 15 residues. The CDR3 bases are TGTGCCAGCTCACCACCGGCAGCTAGGGTTAATGAGCAGTTCTTC. Protein: CASSPPAARVNEQFF.

This clonotype has ten or more counts. The chain is built from TRBV7-9 and TRBJ1-3; no clear D. With 4 bases removed from V and 2 bases from J, the gap between germline ends came to 9 bases. The CDR3 has 14 amino acids. From germline, CDR1 is SEHNR and CDR2 FQNEAQ (reference sequence). Here the CDR3 reads CASSSEEAGNTIYF. The CDR3 DNA reads as TGTGCCAGCAGCTCGGAGGAGGCTGGAAACACCATATATTTT.